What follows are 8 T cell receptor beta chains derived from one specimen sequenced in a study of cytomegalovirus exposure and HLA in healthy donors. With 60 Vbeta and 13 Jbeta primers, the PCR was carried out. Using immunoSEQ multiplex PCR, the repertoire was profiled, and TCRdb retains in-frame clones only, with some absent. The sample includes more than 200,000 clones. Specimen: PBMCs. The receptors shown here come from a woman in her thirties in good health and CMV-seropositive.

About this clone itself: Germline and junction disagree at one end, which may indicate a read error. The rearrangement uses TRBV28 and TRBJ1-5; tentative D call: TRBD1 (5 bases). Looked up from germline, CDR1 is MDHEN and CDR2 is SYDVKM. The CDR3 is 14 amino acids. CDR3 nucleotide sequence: TGTGCCATCTCAGCGGGGGGGAGCAGTCAGCCCCAGCATTTT. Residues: CAISAGGSSQPQHF.

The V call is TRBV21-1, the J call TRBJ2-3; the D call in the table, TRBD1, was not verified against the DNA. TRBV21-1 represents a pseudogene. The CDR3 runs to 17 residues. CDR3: CASSNSRQGPSTDTQYF. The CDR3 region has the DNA TGTGCCAGCAGCAACAGCCGACAGGGCCCCAGCACAGATACGCAGTATTTT.

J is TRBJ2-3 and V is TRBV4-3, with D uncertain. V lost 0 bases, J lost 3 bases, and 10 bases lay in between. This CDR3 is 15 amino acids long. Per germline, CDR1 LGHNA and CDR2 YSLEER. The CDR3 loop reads CASSQDHSETDTQYF. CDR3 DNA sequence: TGCGCCAGCAGCCAAGACCACTCCGAGACAGATACGCAGTATTTT.

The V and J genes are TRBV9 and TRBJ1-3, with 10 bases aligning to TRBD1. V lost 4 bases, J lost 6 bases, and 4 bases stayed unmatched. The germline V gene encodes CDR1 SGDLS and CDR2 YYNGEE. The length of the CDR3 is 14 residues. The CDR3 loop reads CASSFGTGVNTIYF. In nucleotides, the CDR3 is TGTGCCAGCAGCTTTGGGACAGGGGTAAACACCATATATTTT.

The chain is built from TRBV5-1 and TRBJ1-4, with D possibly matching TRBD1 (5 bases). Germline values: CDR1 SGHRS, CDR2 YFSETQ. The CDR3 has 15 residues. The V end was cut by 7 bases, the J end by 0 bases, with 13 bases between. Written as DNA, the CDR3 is TGCGCCAGCGGCCGGACACGTGCAACTAATGAAAAACTGTTTTTT. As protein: CASGRTRATNEKLFF.

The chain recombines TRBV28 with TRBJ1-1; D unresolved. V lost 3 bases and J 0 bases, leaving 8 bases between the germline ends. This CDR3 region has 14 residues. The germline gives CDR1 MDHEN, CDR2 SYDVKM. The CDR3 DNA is TGTGCCAGCAGTTTTCCACAGCTGAACACTGAAGCTTTCTTT. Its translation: CASSFPQLNTEAFF.

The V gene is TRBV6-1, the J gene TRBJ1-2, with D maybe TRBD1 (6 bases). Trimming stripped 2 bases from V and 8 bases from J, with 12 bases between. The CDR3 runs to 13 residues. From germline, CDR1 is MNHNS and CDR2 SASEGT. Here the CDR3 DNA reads TGTGCCAGCAGTGAACAGGGGATAGGGGGCTACACCTTC. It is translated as CASSEQGIGGYTF.

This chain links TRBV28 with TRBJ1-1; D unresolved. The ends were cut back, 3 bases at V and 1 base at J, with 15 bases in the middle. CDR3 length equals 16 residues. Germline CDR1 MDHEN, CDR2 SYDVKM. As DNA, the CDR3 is TGTGCCAGCAGTTTCGAGTCAGGCCTGACGAACACTGAAGCTTTCTTT. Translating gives CASSFESGLTNTEAFF.